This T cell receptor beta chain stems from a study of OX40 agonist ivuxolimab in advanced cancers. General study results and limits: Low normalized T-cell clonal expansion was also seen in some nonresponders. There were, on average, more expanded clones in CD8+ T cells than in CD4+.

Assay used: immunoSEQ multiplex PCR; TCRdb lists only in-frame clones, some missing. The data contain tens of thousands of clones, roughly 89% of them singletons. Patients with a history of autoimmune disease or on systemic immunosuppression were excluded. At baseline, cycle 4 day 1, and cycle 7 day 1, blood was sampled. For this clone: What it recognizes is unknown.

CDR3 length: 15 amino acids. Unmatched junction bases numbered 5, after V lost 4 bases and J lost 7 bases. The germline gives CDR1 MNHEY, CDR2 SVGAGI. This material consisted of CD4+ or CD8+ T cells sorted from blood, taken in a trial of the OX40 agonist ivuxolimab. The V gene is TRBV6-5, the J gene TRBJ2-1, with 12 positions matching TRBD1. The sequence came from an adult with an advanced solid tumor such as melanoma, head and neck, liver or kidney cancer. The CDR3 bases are TGTGCCAGCAGTTCCCGGGACAGGGGGCGGAATGAGCAGTTCTTC. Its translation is CASSSRDRGRNEQFF.